Below are 16 T cell receptor beta chains sequenced from a single sample in a study of T cell responses to AZD1222 COVID-19 vaccine. Here immunoSEQ multiplex PCR was the method, and the copy in TCRdb shows in-frame clones only, minus some. The sample gives some 130,000 clones, about 90% of which show up once; roughly 2% is in the top ten. Sample: peripheral blood, taken on day 0 of AZD1222 vaccination. These receptors all come from an adult in good health.

This sequence joins TRBV3-1 (or the pseudogene TRBV3-2) and TRBJ2-1, with TRBD2 matching over 11 bases. Trimming cost V 2 bases and J 9 bases; bases outside gene matches: 6. Per the germline V gene, CDR1 is LGHDT and CDR2 is YNNKEL (reference sequence). The CDR3 runs to 15 residues. The DNA for the CDR3 is TGTGCCAGCAGCCAAACTAGCGGGAGTATCTCTGAGCAGTTCTTC. It encodes CASSQTSGSISEQFF.

The V call is TRBV18, the J call TRBJ2-7, with 7 bases aligning to TRBD2. Germline V gene data show CDR1 as KGHSH and CDR2 as LQKENI. The length of the CDR3 is 12 residues. Trimming took 3 bases from V and 12 from J; bases not matched to a gene: 8. The CDR3 here is CASSPTQRDLYF. Written as DNA, the CDR3 is TGTGCCAGCTCACCTACCCAGCGGGATCTGTACTTC.

V usage is TRBV6-5 and J usage is TRBJ2-7, with TRBD1 matching over 10 bases. CDR1 is MNHEY, CDR2 SVGAGI, per germline. This CDR3 spans 16 amino acids. V gave up 2 bases and J gave up 3 bases; unmatched junction bases: 7. The CDR3 DNA reads as TGTGCCAGCAGTTACCTAGCCGGGACAGGGGACTACGAGCAGTACTTC. It is translated as CASSYLAGTGDYEQYF.

The chain combines TRBV19 with TRBJ2-3; D unclear. The CDR3 runs to 14 residues. The V gene lost 5 bases and the J gene lost 5 bases, with 14 bases spanning the gap. Per the germline V gene, CDR1 is LNHDA and CDR2 is SQIVND (reference sequence). The CDR3 here is CASSPGPAVDTQYF. CDR3 in DNA: TGTGCCAGTAGTCCAGGTCCCGCCGTAGATACGCAGTATTTT.

The CDR3, as DNA: TGTGCCAGCAGCCGGGAAGGGTCAGATTCACCCCTCCACTTT. This translates into CASSREGSDSPLHF. This chain uses TRBV3-1 (or the pseudogene TRBV3-2) with TRBJ1-6; D gene ambiguous. The CDR3 extends over 14 amino acids. CDR1 and CDR2 from the germline V gene are LGHDT and YNNKEL (reference sequence). The V and J ends lost 4 bases and 8 bases respectively, with 12 bases between them.

The gene calls are TRBV28 and TRBJ2-4; TRBD1 might be the D (6 bases). From germline, CDR1 is MDHEN and CDR2 SYDVKM. This CDR3 has 16 amino acids. With 5 bases removed from V and 0 bases from J, the gap between germline ends came to 14 bases. The CDR3 DNA reads TGTGCCAGCAGTCCCCTCCGGGACATAGCCAAAAACATTCAGTACTTC. Translation gives CASSPLRDIAKNIQYF.

This clone is categorized as medium-sized (0.01 to 0.1%). The DNA of the CDR3 is TGTGCCAGCAGTTACTCAGGGGAGTCCTACAATGAGCAGTTCTTC. This sequence encodes CASSYSGESYNEQFF. The rearrangement joins TRBV6-5 to TRBJ2-1; D is tentatively TRBD1 or TRBD2 (5 bases each). CDR3 length: 15 amino acids. V dropped 0 bases and J dropped 1 base, with 7 bases sitting between them. The germline V gene has CDR1 MNHEY and CDR2 SVGAGI.

This clone was seen a handful of times. The rearrangement joins TRBV7-2 to TRBJ1-3, with a weak D call TRBD1 (6 bases). The length of the CDR3 is 14 residues. Germline CDR1 SGHTA, CDR2 FQGNSA. The germline V and J ends were trimmed by 1 base and 8 bases, with 12 bases remaining between them. The CDR3 sequence: CASSLVGADDTIYF. The CDR3, as DNA: TGTGCCAGCAGCTTAGTGGGGGCGGATGACACCATATATTTT.

This chain connects TRBV5-1 to TRBJ2-3; no clear D gene. This CDR3 is built from 16 residues. Germline V lookup: CDR1 SGHRS, CDR2 YFSETQ. Trimming stripped 4 bases from V and 1 base from J, with 16 bases between. The CDR3 reads CASSISRFGGTDTQYF. DNA for the CDR3: TGCGCCAGCAGCATTTCCAGGTTTGGAGGCACAGATACGCAGTATTTT.

The gene calls are TRBV7-9 and TRBJ1-5; D remains ambiguous. V was clipped by 8 bases and J by 2 bases, with 7 bases between them. Germline V gene lookup returns CDR1 SEHNR and CDR2 FQNEAQ (reference sequence). The CDR3 is made up of 12 amino acids. The CDR3 spells CASDGGNQPQHF. The CDR3 DNA reads as TGTGCCAGCGATGGTGGCAATCAGCCCCAGCATTTT.

V usage is TRBV5-6 and J usage is TRBJ1-4, with 8 positions matching TRBD1. J lost 6 bases, V lost 4 bases, and 14 bases had no gene match. CDR1 and CDR2 (germline): SGHDT, YYEEEE. The CDR3 runs to 17 residues. The CDR3 loop reads CASSPPGTGVGDEKLFF. The CDR3 DNA follows: TGTGCCAGCAGCCCACCCGGGACAGGTGTTGGGGATGAAAAACTGTTTTTT.

V and J are TRBV11-2 and TRBJ2-1; perhaps TRBD1 as D (6 bases). The V and J ends lost 4 bases and 6 bases respectively, with 13 bases between them. Germline V gene sequence: CDR1 SGHAT, CDR2 FQNNGV. The CDR3 runs 14 residues. CDR3 sequence: CASSSPQGRNEQFF. The CDR3, as DNA: TGTGCCAGCAGCTCCCCCCAGGGGCGCAATGAGCAGTTCTTC.

This clone has a handful of counts. CDR3 loop: CASSQAGTGVYGYTF. The CDR3 region has the DNA TGTGCCAGCAGTCAGGCCGGGACAGGGGTCTATGGCTACACCTTC. V usage is TRBV27 and J usage is TRBJ1-2, with TRBD1 identical over 10 bases. The CDR3 runs 15 residues. Trimming at V came to 5 bases and at J to 4 bases, leaving 7 bases not matched to a gene. Germline V CDR1 and CDR2: MNHEY, SMNVEV (reference sequence).

The chain carries TRBV27 and TRBJ1-1; D ambiguous. V gave up 5 bases and J gave up 0 bases, with 13 bases separating them. From germline, CDR1 is MNHEY and CDR2 SMNVEV (reference sequence). The CDR3 has 15 residues. CDR3 protein: CASSPTGLLNTEAFF. The CDR3 nucleotides read TGTGCCAGCAGTCCTACTGGACTGCTGAACACTGAAGCTTTCTTT.

The gene calls are TRBV6-5 and TRBJ1-1; 7 bases match TRBD1. The germline V gene has CDR1 MNHEY and CDR2 SVGAGI. The CDR3 loop spans 14 amino acids. Losses at the gene ends were 3 bases for V and 5 bases for J; bases not matched to a gene: 6. CDR3 residues: CASSYWDSLTEAFF. In nucleotides, the CDR3 is TGTGCCAGCAGTTATTGGGACAGTTTAACTGAAGCTTTCTTT.

This chain joins TRBV28 and TRBJ1-2; maybe TRBD1 (6 bases). CDR3 length: 15 amino acids. Germline V gene lookup returns CDR1 MDHEN and CDR2 SYDVKM. V lost 2 bases to trimming and J lost 4 bases, with 14 bases between them. The CDR3 sequence: CASSLGQRVFYGYTF. The CDR3, as DNA: TGTGCCAGCAGTTTAGGACAGAGAGTATTCTATGGCTACACCTTC.